The 13 T cell receptor beta chains below all came from one sample that was sequenced in a study of blood T cell repertoires in COVID-19. TCRdb keeps only in-frame clones here, not all; method: immunoSEQ multiplex PCR. The table lists about 150,000 clones, about 77% of them singletons. Sequences were obtained from peripheral blood. These receptors all come from a man aged 55 to 70 with acute or convalescent COVID-19.

In this sample, this clone turned up a few times. The gene calls are TRBV11-3 and TRBJ2-7, with D perhaps TRBD2 (7 bases). This CDR3 has 14 residues. Trimming left V 5 bases short and J 2 bases short, with 13 bases between. Germline values: CDR1 SGHNT, CDR2 YENEEA. The CDR3 here is CASSRRGGAYEQYF. The DNA of the CDR3 is TGTGCCAGCAGCCGACGAGGGGGGGCCTACGAGCAGTACTTC. The variable domain in full, with the rest retrieved from reference TRBV11-3 and TRBJ2-7, is EAGVVQSPRYKIIEKKQPVAFWCNPISGHNTLYWYLQNLGQGPELLIRYENEEAVDDSQLPKDRFSAERLKGVDSTLKIQPAELGDSAVYLCASSRRGGAYEQYFGPGTRLTVT.

V and J are TRBV29-1 and TRBJ1-2; 7 nucleotides line up with TRBD1. The germline V gene has CDR1 SQVTM and CDR2 ANQGSEA. The CDR3 is made up of 13 amino acids. V trimming: 6 bases; J trimming: 8 bases; junction bases outside the gene matches: 12. This CDR3 reads CSVGDSETWGYTF. The CDR3 nucleotides are TGCAGCGTAGGGGACAGTGAAACGTGGGGCTACACCTTC. The variable domain in full, completed from reference TRBV29-1 and TRBJ1-2, reads SAVISQKPSRDICQRGTSLTIQCQVDSQVTMMFWYRQQPGQSLTLIATANQGSEATYESGFVIDKFPISRPNLTFSTLTVSNMSPEDSSIYLCSVGDSETWGYTFGSGTRLTVV.

J is TRBJ1-4 and V is TRBV10-1; D is possibly TRBD1 (5 bases). The germline CDR1 and CDR2 sequences are WNHNN and SYGVQD (reference sequence). The V gene lost 0 bases and the J gene lost 5 bases, with 10 bases spanning the gap. The CDR3 totals 15 residues. The DNA for the CDR3 is TGCGCCAGCAGTGAGTCAGGGGATCCCAATGAAAAACTGTTTTTT. Its protein product is CASSESGDPNEKLFF.

The chain has TRBV30 and TRBJ1-2, with 7 nucleotides matching TRBD1. There are 13 residues in the CDR3. In germline, CDR1 is GTSNPN, CDR2 SVGIG (reference sequence). The J segment lost 7 bases and the V segment lost 3 bases, leaving 8 bases of the junction unmatched. CDR3 in DNA: TGTGCCTGGAGGGAACAGGGGAAAGGTGGCTACACCTTC. Its protein product is CAWREQGKGGYTF.

The J gene is TRBJ1-3, the V gene TRBV7-8; 10 nucleotides match TRBD1. CDR3 length equals 13 residues. J lost 5 bases, V lost 8 bases, and 3 bases had no gene match. Germline V lookup: CDR1 SGHVS, CDR2 FQNEAQ. As DNA, the CDR3 is TGTGCCAGCGGACAGGGGGAAAGAAACACCATATATTTT. Amino acids: CASGQGERNTIYF.

The chain combines TRBV2 with TRBJ1-3, with 7 nucleotides matching TRBD1. J gave up 0 bases and V 2 bases, and 7 bases lay outside the gene matches. Germline CDR1 is SNHLY and CDR2 is FYNNEI. The CDR3 runs to 17 residues. CDR3 residues: CASSEMGRQGSGNTIYF. The CDR3 nucleotides read TGTGCCAGCAGTGAAATGGGCAGACAGGGCTCTGGAAACACCATATATTTT.

The chain carries TRBV25-1 and TRBJ2-5, with D possibly being TRBD2 (6 bases). This CDR3 comprises 15 residues. Germline V gene lookup returns CDR1 MGHDK and CDR2 SYGVNS. V was clipped by 6 bases and J by 4 bases, with 18 bases between them. The chain's CDR3 is CASSQPGGMGETQYF. CDR3 sequence (DNA): TGTGCCAGCAGCCAACCGGGCGGGATGGGAGAGACCCAGTACTTC.

This clone turned up a few times. V usage is TRBV6-5 and J usage is TRBJ2-2, with TRBD2 identical over 10 bases. The CDR3 has 16 residues. The ends lost 2 bases at V and 4 bases at J; junction bases unmatched: 4. Germline assignment: CDR1 MNHEY and CDR2 SVGAGI. The CDR3 DNA follows: TGTGCCAGCAGTTACGTGCTAGCGGGAGTCACCGGGGAGCTGTTTTTT. Its protein product is CASSYVLAGVTGELFF.

The gene calls are TRBV11-2 and TRBJ2-5; a possible D gene is TRBD1 (6 bases). The CDR3 runs to 13 residues. The V end lost 8 bases, the J end lost 5 bases, and 15 bases lay between the germline ends. CDR1 and CDR2 from the germline V gene are SGHAT and FQNNGV. The CDR3 sequence: CASGLGAAETQYF. The CDR3 DNA reads TGTGCCAGCGGCCTGGGGGCGGCGGAGACCCAGTACTTC.

The chain uses TRBV19 and TRBJ1-5; TRBD1 matches at 8 bases. The CDR3 extends over 15 amino acids. The V gene end was trimmed by 4 bases and the J gene end by 8 bases; junction bases not matched to a gene: 10. From germline, CDR1 is LNHDA and CDR2 SQIVND (reference sequence). The CDR3 DNA follows: TGTGCCAGTAGTAGCCGACAGGGGCTTCCGGAGCCCCAGCATTTT. Translation: CASSSRQGLPEPQHF.

The chain employs TRBV4-2 and TRBJ2-3; 11 bases match TRBD2. Per germline, CDR1 LGHNA and CDR2 YNFKEQ. V gave up 0 bases and J gave up 6 bases; unmatched junction bases: 5. The CDR3 has 16 amino acids. This CDR3 reads CASSQEALAGADTQYF. CDR3 nucleotide sequence: TGTGCCAGCAGCCAAGAGGCACTAGCGGGGGCGGATACGCAGTATTTT.

The table lists this clone with a few counts. This chain connects TRBV11-1 to TRBJ2-7; perhaps TRBD2 as D (5 bases). In germline, CDR1 is SGHAT, CDR2 FQDESV (reference sequence). This CDR3 has 11 amino acids. V was clipped by 4 bases and J by 11 bases, with 12 bases between them. CDR3 sequence: CASSSGKYEYF. Written as DNA, the CDR3 is TGTGCCAGCAGCTCCGGGAAATATGAGTACTTC.

This chain uses TRBV19 with TRBJ2-7; 12 nucleotides agree with TRBD2. The junction had 4 bases not matched to a gene; V was cut back by 5 bases and J by 2 bases. The CDR3 totals 15 residues. CDR1 is LNHDA and CDR2 is SQIVND in the germline V gene (reference sequence). CDR3 nucleotide sequence: TGTGCCAGTAGTCCACGGACTAGCGGGACCTACGAGCAGTACTTC. As protein: CASSPRTSGTYEQYF. Filled out from reference TRBV19 and TRBJ2-7, the complete variable domain reads DGGITQSPKYLFRKEGQNVTLSCEQNLNHDAMYWYRQDPGQGLRLIYYSQIVNDFQKGDIAEGYSVSREKKESFPLTVTSAQKNPTAFYLCASSPRTSGTYEQYFGPGTRLTVT.